Presented here are 10 T cell receptor beta chains from one specimen sequenced in a study of OX40 agonist ivuxolimab in advanced cancers. TCRdb's table, derived via immunoSEQ multiplex PCR, lists solely in-frame clones and lacks some. The table has approximately 81,000 clones, 85% to 90% seen once; the top ten hold approximately 0.47%. Sequenced material: CD4+ or CD8+ T cells sorted from blood, taken in a trial of the OX40 agonist ivuxolimab. These receptors all stem from an adult with an advanced solid tumor such as melanoma, head and neck, liver or kidney cancer.

The chain joins TRBV2 to TRBJ2-7, with 7 nucleotides matching TRBD1. CDR3 length: 12 residues. Germline CDR1 and CDR2: SNHLY and FYNNEI. The V and J ends lost 6 bases and 7 bases, in that order; junction bases with no gene match: 6. Here the CDR3 DNA reads TGTGCCAGCAGGACAGGGATGGGGGAGCAGTACTTC. This encodes CASRTGMGEQYF.

V and J are TRBV28 and TRBJ1-2; D is perhaps TRBD1 (6 bases). CDR3 size: 13 residues. V lost 5 bases and J lost 3, with 10 bases in between. Germline-derived CDR1 and CDR2 are MDHEN and SYDVKM. The DNA of the CDR3 is TGTGCCAGCAGTGTGGGACAAGACTATGGCTACACCTTC. Its translation is CASSVGQDYGYTF.

CDR3 sequence: CASSTHRAAGELFF. Written as DNA, the CDR3 is TGTGCCAGCAGCACTCACAGGGCGGCCGGGGAGCTGTTTTTT. The rearrangement links TRBV7-2 to TRBJ2-2; possibly TRBD1 for D (6 bases). The CDR3 contains 14 residues. Trimming took off 5 bases at V and 6 bases at J, with 13 bases between the two ends. Germline values: CDR1 SGHTA, CDR2 FQGNSA.

V usage is TRBV6-1 and J usage is TRBJ2-7; D is undetermined. CDR1 is MNHNS and CDR2 is SASEGT in the germline V gene. V was trimmed by 7 bases and J by 7 bases, leaving 5 bases between them. This CDR3 has 9 residues. The CDR3 region has the DNA TGTGCCAGCAATCGGGAGCAGTACTTC. This gives the protein CASNREQYF.

This chain joins TRBV9 and TRBJ1-3, with D perhaps TRBD1 (6 bases). This CDR3 has 16 residues. V shed 0 bases and J shed 5 bases, with 15 bases lying between them. Germline CDR1 reads SGDLS; CDR2 reads YYNGEE. The chain's CDR3 is CASSVGTDPRRNTIYF. In DNA, the CDR3 is TGTGCCAGCAGCGTAGGGACAGACCCCCGGCGAAACACCATATATTTT.

V usage is TRBV6-6 and J usage is TRBJ2-2; no firm D call. The germline gives CDR1 MNHNY, CDR2 SVGAGI (reference sequence). The CDR3 spans 13 residues. V lost 5 bases and J 2 bases, leaving 6 bases between the germline ends. CDR3 region: CASSLQNTGELFF. The CDR3 coding sequence is TGTGCCAGCAGTCTTCAAAACACCGGGGAGCTGTTTTTT.

The V and J genes are TRBV15 and TRBJ1-4; D is unresolved. The CDR3 contains 16 residues. Germline V gene lookup returns CDR1 LNHNV and CDR2 YYDKDF (reference sequence). Trimming stripped 7 bases from V and 4 bases from J, with 19 bases between. CDR3 sequence reads: CATNTATTAGNEKLFF. For the CDR3, the DNA is TGTGCCACCAACACAGCAACAACGGCGGGTAATGAAAAACTGTTTTTT.

The chain is built from TRBV7-3 and TRBJ2-2; D possibly corresponds to TRBD2 (6 bases). Germline V gene data show CDR1 as SGHTA and CDR2 as FQGTGA. Trimming took 1 base from V and 3 from J, leaving 6 bases between them. The CDR3 is 14 amino acids. The CDR3 nucleotides read TGTGCCAGCAGCTTAAGGGGGGACACCGGGGAGCTGTTTTTT. Translation: CASSLRGDTGELFF.

The J gene is TRBJ1-1, the V gene TRBV5-1; D is uncertain. V was trimmed by 0 bases and J by 2 bases, leaving 8 bases between them. Germline CDR1 reads SGHRS; CDR2 reads YFSETQ. CDR3 length: 14 residues. This CDR3 reads CASSLVSRNTEAFF. Here the CDR3 DNA reads TGCGCCAGCAGCTTGGTTTCCAGAAACACTGAAGCTTTCTTT.

Concerning this clone: Lacking the conserved final phenylalanine or tryptophan, this CDR3 likely reflects a read error. CDR3 nucleotides: TGTGCCAGCAGCTCGGACAGAAAGAATTCACCCCTCCACCTT. Encoded protein: CASSSDRKNSPLHL. The chain carries TRBV11-2 and TRBJ1-6; a possible D gene is TRBD1 (6 bases). Germline assignment: CDR1 SGHAT and CDR2 FQNNGV. The ends were cut back, 4 bases at V and 7 bases at J, with 11 bases in the middle. The CDR3 is 14 residues long.